This record covers a single TCR beta chain. Trimming pared 0 bases from V and 6 bases from J, leaving 6 bases between. CDR3 length: 12 residues. Per the germline V gene, CDR1 is LNHNV and CDR2 is YYDKDF (reference sequence). This sample was included in a study of control samples from healthy donors and cancer patients. Clones were read by immunoSEQ multiplex PCR, and TCRdb kept only the in-frame ones, dropping some. The sample lists 80,000 to 100,000 clones, about 91% seen once, with less than 15% in the top ten. This chain connects TRBV15 to TRBJ2-7; no clear D gene. Sequencing was carried out using blood. The clonotype originates from a man aged 25 to 40 in good health. CDR3 protein: CATSRDQREQYF. As DNA, the CDR3 is TGTGCCACCAGCAGAGATCAACGCGAGCAGTACTTC.